The T cell receptor (beta chain) described here comes from a study of T cell repertoires in cytomegalovirus infection. Across the study: Carrying CMV and the relevant HLA type showed in public TCR beta signatures.

Study-level results: Within the response measured ex vivo, HLA-C-restricted CMV-specific TCR beta clonotypes were dominant. Adding up the frequency of public TCR beta families identified people who carried CMV plus the relevant HLA.

A note on this clonotype: Its antigen is currently unknown.

Germline V gene data show CDR1 as SGHDT and CDR2 as YYEEEE. The V and J ends lost 0 bases and 5 bases respectively, with 11 bases between them. The CDR3 is 15 amino acids. One entry per CDR3 protein results from TCRdb running MiXCR on the reads. Of fewer than 550,000 distinct CDR3 sequences detected, roughly 10% appear once; the ten largest clones hold roughly 10%. V usage is TRBV5-6 and J usage is TRBJ1-4; D uncertain. The receptor comes from a human donor in good health (CMV status not recorded). Some clones in this sample may be carry-over from other donors' samples. Sequencing was carried out using PBMCs. The DNA of the CDR3 is TGTGCCAGCAGCTTGGTAAACGCTGACAATGAAAAACTGTTTTTT. This translates into CASSLVNADNEKLFF.